In this sample, the clone carrying this T cell receptor (beta chain) turned up many times. Its matching antigen is unknown. Trimming left V 5 bases short and J 9 bases short, with 20 bases between. Germline V gene data show CDR1 as SQVTM and CDR2 as ANQGSEA. The CDR3 extends over 14 amino acids. Quantitative 5'-RACE with molecular barcodes produced the TCR beta libraries. TCRdb redid the calling of the 5' RACE reads with MiXCR, one entry per CDR3 protein. The sample gives a few hundred thousand distinct CDR3 sequences, approximately 12% of which show up once; around 6.8% is in the top ten. This sample is drawn from a study of CD8 T cells in ankylosing spondylitis. Study-wide results and caveats: A motif of fewer than ten highly homologous TCR beta variants was seen as apparently characteristic of ankylosing spondylitis blood. There were earlier reports of some motif variants in reactive arthritis synovial fluid and blood. As reported, disease-linked clones showed significant enrichment in matched ankylosing spondylitis synovial fluid. Disease-linked clones were found to be CD8+ and relatively rare in peripheral blood.

The sequencing input was blood, either unsorted or a sorted T cell fraction (not recorded which). The chain couples TRBV29-1 to TRBJ2-1, with TRBD1 as a possible D gene (6 bases). This sequence originates from a male donor with ankylosing spondylitis. CDR3 amino acids: CSVCRGVRDGEQFF. The CDR3 DNA reads as TGCAGCGTTTGCAGGGGTGTACGGGATGGTGAGCAGTTCTTC.